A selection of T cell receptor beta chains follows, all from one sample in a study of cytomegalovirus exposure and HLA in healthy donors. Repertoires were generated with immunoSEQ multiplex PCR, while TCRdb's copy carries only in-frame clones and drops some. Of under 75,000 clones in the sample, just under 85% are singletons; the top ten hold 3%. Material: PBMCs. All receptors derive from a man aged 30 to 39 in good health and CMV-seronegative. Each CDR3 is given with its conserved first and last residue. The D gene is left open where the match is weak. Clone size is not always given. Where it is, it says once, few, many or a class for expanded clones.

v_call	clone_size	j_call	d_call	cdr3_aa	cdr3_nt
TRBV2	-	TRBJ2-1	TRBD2	CASSVGTSSYNEQFF	TGTGCCAGCAGTGTCGGGACTAGCTCCTACAATGAGCAGTTCTTC
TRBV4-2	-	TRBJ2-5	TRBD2	CASSQTTSGGAETQYF	TGTGCCAGCAGCCAGACAACTAGCGGGGGGGCAGAGACCCAGTACTTC
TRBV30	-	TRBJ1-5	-	CAWSVRKEQPQHF	TGTGCCTGGAGTGTAAGAAAGGAGCAGCCCCAGCATTTT
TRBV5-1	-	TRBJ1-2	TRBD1	CASSGTEGGYTF	TGCGCCAGCAGCGGGACAGAGGGCGGCTACACCTTC
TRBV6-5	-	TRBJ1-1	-	CASGTRSPIEAFF	TGTGCCAGCGGGACACGATCTCCAATTGAAGCTTTCTTT
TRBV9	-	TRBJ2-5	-	CASSVNGQETQYF	TGTGCCAGCAGCGTAAACGGTCAAGAGACCCAGTACTTC
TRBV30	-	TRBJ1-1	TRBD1	CAWSRGQGDTEAFF	TGTGCCTGGAGCAGGGGACAGGGTGACACTGAAGCTTTCTTT
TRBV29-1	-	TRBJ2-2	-	CSVEQGFNGGELFF	TGCAGCGTTGAACAGGGGTTCAATGGCGGGGAGCTGTTTTTT
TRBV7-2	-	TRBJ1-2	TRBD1	CASSPGQGTYTF	TGTGCCAGCAGCCCAGGACAGGGGACATACACCTTC
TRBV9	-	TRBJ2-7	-	CASSPGYYEQYF	TGTGCCAGCAGCCCGGGGTACTACGAGCAGTACTTC
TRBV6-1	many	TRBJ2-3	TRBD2	CASGMTSGTSDTQYF	TGTGCCAGCGGAATGACTAGCGGGACTTCAGATACGCAGTATTTT
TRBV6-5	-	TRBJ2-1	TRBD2	CASRSSGGEQFF	TGTGCCAGCAGATCGAGCGGGGGTGAGCAGTTCTTC
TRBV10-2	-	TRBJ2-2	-	CASSPPRGNTGELFF	TGCGCCAGCAGCCCCCCCCGCGGGAACACCGGGGAGCTGTTTTTT
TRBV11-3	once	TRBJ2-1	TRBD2	CASSFYSSGEEFF	TGTGCCAGCAGCTTTTATTCTAGCGGAGAGGAGTTCTTC
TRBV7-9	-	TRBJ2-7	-	CASSSPPRQENMDEQYF	TGTGCCAGCAGCTCCCCGCCAAGACAGGAGAATATGGACGAGCAGTACTTC
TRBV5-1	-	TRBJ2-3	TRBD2	CASSLSLAGGIDTQYF	TGCGCCAGCAGCTTGTCCCTAGCGGGGGGCATAGATACGCAGTATTTT
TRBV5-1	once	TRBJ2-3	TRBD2	CASSPGLATDTQYF	TGCGCCAGCAGCCCCGGACTAGCTACAGATACGCAGTATTTT
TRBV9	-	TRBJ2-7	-	CASSPGVGFVEQYF	TGTGCCAGCAGCCCAGGGGTCGGTTTTGTCGAGCAGTACTTC
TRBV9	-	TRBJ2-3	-	CASSVGGARTQYF	TGTGCCAGCAGCGTAGGAGGAGCTCGCACGCAGTATTTT
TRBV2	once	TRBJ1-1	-	CASSELGPNTEAFF	TGTGCCAGCAGTGAACTGGGCCCGAACACTGAAGCTTTCTTT
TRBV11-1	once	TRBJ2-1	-	CASSITGYEQFF	TGTGCCAGCAGCATCACAGGCTATGAGCAGTTCTTC
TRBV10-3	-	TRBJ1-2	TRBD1	CAISESGGFSNYGYTF	TGTGCCATCAGTGAGTCAGGGGGCTTTTCTAACTATGGCTACACCTTC
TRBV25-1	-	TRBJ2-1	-	CAVVVGGRFYNEQFF	TGTGCCGTAGTCGTCGGGGGTCGGTTCTACAATGAGCAGTTCTTC
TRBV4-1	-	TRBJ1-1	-	CASSQVGLRGKRTEAFF	TGCGCCAGCAGCCAAGTAGGCCTCAGGGGTAAGCGCACTGAAGCTTTCTTT
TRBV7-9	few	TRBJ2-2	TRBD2	CASSSPLWEGPGELFF	TGTGCCAGCAGCTCCCCCTTATGGGAGGGGCCCGGGGAGCTGTTTTTT
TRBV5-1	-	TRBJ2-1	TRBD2	CASGPGRDEQFF	TGCGCCAGCGGACCGGGGAGGGATGAGCAGTTCTTC
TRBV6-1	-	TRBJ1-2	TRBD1	CASRSPGQGFYGYTF	TGTGCCAGCAGAAGCCCGGGACAGGGGTTTTATGGCTACACCTTC
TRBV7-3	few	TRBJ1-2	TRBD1	CASSLRQGAGYTF	TGTGCCAGCAGCCTCAGACAGGGGGCGGGCTACACCTTC
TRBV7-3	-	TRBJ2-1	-	CASSLTPGGEYNEQFF	TGTGCCAGCAGCTTAACGCCGGGCGGGGAATACAATGAGCAGTTCTTC
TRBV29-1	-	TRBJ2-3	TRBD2	CSVERESDGDTQYF	TGCAGCGTTGAGCGGGAGTCGGATGGGGATACGCAGTATTTT
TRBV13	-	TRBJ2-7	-	CASSPKTALFAYEQYF	TGTGCCAGCAGCCCAAAGACAGCCCTATTTGCCTACGAGCAGTACTTC
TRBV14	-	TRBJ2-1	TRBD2	CASSHYSAGANEQFF	TGTGCCAGCAGCCATTATTCCGCGGGAGCCAATGAGCAGTTCTTC
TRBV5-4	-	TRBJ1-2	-	CASSLQRANYGYTF	TGTGCCAGCAGCTTGCAACGAGCCAACTATGGCTACACCTTC
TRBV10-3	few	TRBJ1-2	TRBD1	CAITGTGYGYTF	TGTGCCATCACCGGGACAGGGTATGGCTACACCTTC
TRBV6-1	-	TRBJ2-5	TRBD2	CASSELAGGPETQYF	TGTGCCAGCAGTGAACTAGCGGGGGGGCCGGAGACCCAGTACTTC
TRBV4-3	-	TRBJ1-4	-	CASSPNGVGEKLFF	TGCGCCAGCAGCCCTAACGGGGTAGGGGAAAAACTGTTTTTT
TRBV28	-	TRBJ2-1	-	CASSLYFGLHNEQFF	TGTGCCAGCAGTTTGTATTTCGGTCTTCACAATGAGCAGTTCTTC
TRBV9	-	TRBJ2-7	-	CASSVGLQGGVGQYF	TGTGCCAGCAGCGTAGGGTTGCAGGGAGGTGTTGGGCAGTACTTC
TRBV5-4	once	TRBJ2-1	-	CASSPQGNLYNEQFF	TGTGCCAGCAGCCCCCAGGGAAACCTATACAATGAGCAGTTCTTC
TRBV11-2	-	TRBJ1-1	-	CASSPSPLADTEAFF	TGTGCCAGCAGCCCTAGCCCCCTGGCGGACACTGAAGCTTTCTTT
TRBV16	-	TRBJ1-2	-	CASSLMEAYGYTF	TGTGCCAGCAGCCTTATGGAGGCCTATGGCTACACCTTC
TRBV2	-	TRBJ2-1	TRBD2	CASQRERNNEQFF	TGTGCCAGCCAGCGGGAGAGGAACAATGAGCAGTTCTTC
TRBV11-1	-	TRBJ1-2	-	CASSYQGDGGYTF	TGTGCCAGCAGCTACCAGGGCGACGGTGGCTACACCTTC
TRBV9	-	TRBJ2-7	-	CASSGAGEFISYEQYF	TGTGCCAGCAGCGGAGCCGGGGAATTTATCTCCTACGAGCAGTACTTC
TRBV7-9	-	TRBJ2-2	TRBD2	CASSRGGINTGELFF	TGTGCCAGCAGCCGGGGAGGGATAAACACCGGGGAGCTGTTTTTT
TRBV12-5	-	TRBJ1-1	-	CASGLGLNTEAFF	TGTGCTAGTGGTTTGGGACTAAACACTGAAGCTTTCTTT
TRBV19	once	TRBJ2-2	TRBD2	CASSQLAGVPGELFF	TGTGCCAGTTCCCAACTAGCGGGAGTCCCCGGGGAGCTGTTTTTT
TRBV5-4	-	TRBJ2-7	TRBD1	CASSQAGTVFHEQYF	TGTGCCAGCAGCCAAGCCGGGACAGTCTTTCACGAGCAGTACTTC
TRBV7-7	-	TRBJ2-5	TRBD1	CASSLGQGSQYF	TGTGCTAGCAGCTTAGGACAGGGAAGCCAGTACTTC
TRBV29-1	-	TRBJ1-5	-	CSVGQRDQPQHF	TGCAGCGTAGGACAGAGGGATCAGCCCCAGCATTTT
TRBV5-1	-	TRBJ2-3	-	CASSHPDRNTDTQYF	TGCGCCAGCAGCCACCCCGACAGAAACACAGATACGCAGTATTTT
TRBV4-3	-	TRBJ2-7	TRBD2	CASSQDLRGVFNEQYF	TGCGCCAGCAGCCAAGATTTGCGGGGGGTTTTTAACGAGCAGTACTTC
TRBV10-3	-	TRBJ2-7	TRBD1	CAIGAGGNEQYF	TGTGCCATCGGGGCAGGGGGAAACGAGCAGTACTTC
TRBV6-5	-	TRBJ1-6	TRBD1	CASSPTGAANSPLHF	TGTGCCAGCAGCCCCACAGGGGCCGCTAATTCACCCCTCCACTTT
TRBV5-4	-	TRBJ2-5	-	CASSQQGGETQYF	TGTGCCAGCAGCCAACAGGGTGGAGAGACCCAGTACTTC
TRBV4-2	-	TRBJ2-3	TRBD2	CASSQGDSGFTDTQYF	TGTGCCAGCAGCCAAGGTGATAGCGGGTTCACAGATACGCAGTATTTT
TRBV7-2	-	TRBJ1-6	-	CASSLVVGQGISLHF	TGTGCCAGCAGCTTAGTCGTCGGGCAGGGTATTTCCCTCCACTTT
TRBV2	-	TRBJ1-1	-	CASVQENTEAFF	TGTGCCAGTGTACAGGAGAACACTGAAGCTTTCTTT
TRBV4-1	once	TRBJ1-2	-	CASSQVGERGYTF	TGCGCCAGCAGCCAAGTTGGGGAGAGAGGCTACACCTTC
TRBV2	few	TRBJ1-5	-	CASSKTRTAYSNQPQHF	TGTGCCAGCAGCAAAACGCGGACAGCTTATAGCAATCAGCCCCAGCATTTT